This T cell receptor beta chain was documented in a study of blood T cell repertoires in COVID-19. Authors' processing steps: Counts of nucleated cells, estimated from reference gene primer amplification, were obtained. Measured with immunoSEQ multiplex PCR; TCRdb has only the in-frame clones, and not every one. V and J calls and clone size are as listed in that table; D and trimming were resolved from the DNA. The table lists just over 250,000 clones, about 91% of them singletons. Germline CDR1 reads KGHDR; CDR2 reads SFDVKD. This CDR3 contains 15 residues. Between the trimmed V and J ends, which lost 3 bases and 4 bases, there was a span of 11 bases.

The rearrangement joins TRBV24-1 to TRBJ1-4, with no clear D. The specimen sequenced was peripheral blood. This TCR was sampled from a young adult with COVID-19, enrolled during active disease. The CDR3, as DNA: TGTGCCACCAGTGATAGTGGGCAGATTAATGAAAAACTGTTTTTT. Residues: CATSDSGQINEKLFF.